The following is a T cell receptor (beta chain) sequence with its context. The antigen remains unidentified. Template switching supplied a universal primer site; unique molecular identifiers were carried on the cDNA. Using its own MiXCR run on the 5' RACE reads, TCRdb lists one record per CDR3 protein. In the table there are 700,000 or so distinct CDR3 sequences, over 8.5% of which are singletons. The sample comes from a study of identical twins. Study findings and constraints: Fewer insertions marked abundant cord blood beta clonotypes; young adult naive trended weakly, memory not at all. Beta out-of-frame sequences showed weaker excess sharing between twins. The models gave estimates that fell short of the out-of-frame TCR alpha sharing seen in monozygotic twins.

The same data also went into a second study, on yellow fever vaccine responses in identical twins.

Material for sequencing was PBMCs. The TCR sequence derives from a woman aged 18-29 years in good health.

The CDR3 reads CASSQPTQGGEQFF. The CDR3 region has the DNA TGTGCCAGCAGCCAACCCACCCAAGGCGGTGAGCAGTTCTTC. The chain links TRBV3-1 to TRBJ2-1; D unresolved. Germline loops: CDR1 LGHDT, CDR2 YNNKEL (reference sequence). The CDR3 length is 14 residues. Deletions cut 2 bases from V and 9 bases from J, with 14 bases between.